Below are 25 T cell receptor beta chains sequenced from a single sample in a study of T cells in Graves' hyperthyroidism and ophthalmopathy (dated by TCRdb to the late 2010s). The library was prepared using multiplex PCR. Sequencing was carried out with an Illumina HiSeq 2000. TCR beta CDR3 regions were amplified from RNA transcripts. For the first round of RT-PCR on the TCR CDR3, the HTBI primer set was used together with the Qiagen OneStep RT-PCR kit. TCRdb trimmed public reads at Q25 via fastp, called clones via MiXCR and kept in-frame beta chains. Duplicate CDR3 protein sequences are folded into a single record with the most common DNA and genes. This sample comprises approximately 380,000 distinct CDR3 sequences, 18% of them detected only once. Over 35% of the sample comes from the top ten. The sequenced sample was blood. The receptors originated from a man aged 18-30 years with Graves' ophthalmopathy.

This clonotype turned up a few times. The gene calls are TRBV6-1 and TRBJ1-3, with D hard to call. The CDR3 totals 14 residues. Trimming took off 5 bases at V and 0 bases at J, with 8 bases between the two ends. CDR1 and CDR2 (germline): MNHNS, SASEGT. In nucleotides, the CDR3 is TGTGCCAGCAGTCCCACAAGCTCTGGAAACACCATATATTTT. It yields the protein CASSPTSSGNTIYF.

V gene TRBV5-5 combines with J gene TRBJ1-2; D possibly corresponds to TRBD1 (5 bases). V gave up 1 base and J gave up 0 bases, with 7 bases separating them. The CDR3 spans 14 residues. Per the germline V gene, CDR1 is SGHKS and CDR2 is YYEKEE (reference sequence). CDR3 bases: TGTGCCAGCAGCTTGAAGGGACCTAACTATGGCTACACCTTC. Translated: CASSLKGPNYGYTF.

There are many counts of this clonotype. The chain links TRBV15 to TRBJ1-6, with no clear D. Trimming shortened V by 0 bases and J by 7 bases, and 16 bases separated the two germline ends. The germline CDR1 and CDR2 sequences are LNHNV and YYDKDF (reference sequence). This CDR3 has 17 amino acids. The CDR3, as DNA: TGTGCCACCAGCAGAGATGTAAGCCTGGGCTGGAATTCACCCCTCCACTTT. It specifies CATSRDVSLGWNSPLHF.

This clonotype was seen only a few times. The chain uses TRBV6-2 or TRBV6-3 and TRBJ2-2, with 9 nucleotides matching TRBD2. The germline CDR1 and CDR2 sequences are MNHEY and SVGEGT. Losses at the gene ends were 5 bases for V and 5 bases for J; bases not matched to a gene: 12. This CDR3 has 17 residues. CDR3 in amino acids: CASSLPTIAGETGELFF. The CDR3 DNA reads TGTGCCAGCAGTCTTCCGACCATAGCGGGGGAAACCGGGGAGCTGTTTTTT.

This chain connects TRBV7-2 to TRBJ2-1; TRBD2 matches 11 bases. Per the germline V gene, CDR1 is SGHTA and CDR2 is FQGNSA. The V and J ends lost 5 bases and 5 bases, in that order; junction bases with no gene match: 11. There are 17 residues in the CDR3. The CDR3 protein is CASSRRVVTSGNNEQFF. The CDR3 DNA reads as TGTGCCAGCAGCCGGAGAGTGGTGACTAGCGGGAACAATGAGCAGTTCTTC.

The genes are TRBV20-1 and TRBJ2-3; D perhaps matches TRBD2 (6 bases). The V gene's germline CDR1 is DFQATT and CDR2 SNEGSKA (reference sequence). The ends were cut back, 1 base at V and 1 base at J, with 9 bases in the middle. The CDR3 runs 14 residues. CDR3 protein: CSARVVAGTDTQYF. In DNA, the CDR3 is TGCAGTGCTAGAGTGGTAGCGGGCACAGATACGCAGTATTTT.

At least ten counts were recorded for this clonotype. The CDR3 DNA reads as TGTGCCAGCAGCCAAGAGCCGCTAAGCTCCTACGAGCAGTACTTC. Protein sequence: CASSQEPLSSYEQYF. The chain joins TRBV3-1 to TRBJ2-7; no reliable D call. This CDR3 has 15 residues. Germline V lookup: CDR1 LGHDT, CDR2 YNNKEL (reference sequence). The V gene lost 0 bases and the J gene lost 0 bases, with 9 bases spanning the gap.

This clonotype was observed many times. V is TRBV3-1 and J is TRBJ1-1, with D perhaps matching TRBD1 (5 bases). Germline-derived CDR1 and CDR2 are LGHDT and YNNKEL (reference sequence). The germline V and J ends were trimmed by 4 bases and 3 bases, with 18 bases remaining between them. The CDR3 length is 16 residues. CDR3 protein: CASSPRDGDLDTEAFF. The CDR3 DNA sequence: TGTGCCAGCAGCCCCCGGGACGGTGACCTGGACACTGAAGCTTTCTTT. Based on the CDR3 plus reference TRBV3-1 and TRBJ1-1, the full variable domain is DTAVSQTPKYLVTQMGNDKSIKCEQNLGHDTMYWYKQDSKKFLKIMFSYNNKELIINETVPNRFSPKSPDKAHLNLHINSLELGDSAVYFCASSPRDGDLDTEAFFGQGTRLTVV.

This rearrangement joins TRBV20-1 to TRBJ2-2, with 7 bases aligning to TRBD2. The CDR3 extends over 15 amino acids. In germline, CDR1 is DFQATT, CDR2 SNEGSKA (reference sequence). The V segment lost 5 bases and the J segment 3 bases; nucleotides outside the gene matches: 9. In DNA, the CDR3 is TGCAGTGCTCACGGCGGCGGGGGTGACACCGGGGAGCTGTTTTTT. Protein sequence: CSAHGGGGDTGELFF.

This clonotype was detected ten times or more. The rearrangement joins TRBV20-1 to TRBJ2-7; tentatively, D is TRBD2 (6 bases). Germline assignment: CDR1 DFQATT and CDR2 SNEGSKA (reference sequence). Trimming took 6 bases from V and 2 from J, leaving 17 bases between them. This CDR3 spans 14 amino acids. The chain's CDR3 is CSAPSGEAPYEQYF. CDR3 in DNA: TGCAGTGCCCCGTCTGGGGAGGCCCCCTACGAGCAGTACTTC.

The chain joins TRBV24-1 to TRBJ2-5; 7 nucleotides match TRBD1. The germline CDR1 and CDR2 sequences are KGHDR and SFDVKD. The CDR3 has 15 residues. V shed 4 bases and J 1 base; nucleotides not matched to a gene: 5. In DNA, the CDR3 is TGTGCCACCAGTGACATACAGGGGATCCAAGAGACCCAGTACTTC. This codes for CATSDIQGIQETQYF.

This clonotype was picked up a small number of times. The gene calls are TRBV13 and TRBJ2-7; the D gene is possibly TRBD2 (6 bases). There are 15 residues in the CDR3. Germline-derived CDR1 and CDR2 are PRHDT and FYEKMQ (reference sequence). Trimming took off 6 bases at V and 6 bases at J, with 21 bases between the two ends. In nucleotides, the CDR3 is TGTGCCAGCAGTAGGCGGGGTCCCCGGCTTCCCGAGCAGTACTTC. Protein product: CASSRRGPRLPEQYF.

The chain has TRBV3-1 and TRBJ2-2, with D perhaps TRBD1 (6 bases). The CDR3 runs 19 residues. Germline CDR1 and CDR2: LGHDT and YNNKEL (reference sequence). V lost 5 bases and J lost 5, with 27 bases in between. This CDR3 is CASSTHFTGQWEWTGELFF. The CDR3 DNA reads TGTGCCAGCAGCACTCACTTTACAGGACAGTGGGAATGGACCGGGGAGCTGTTTTTT.

The sample holds many counts of this clonotype. The V and J genes are TRBV2 and TRBJ1-3; D perhaps matches TRBD1 (6 bases). Per the germline V gene, CDR1 is SNHLY and CDR2 is FYNNEI. The CDR3 extends over 14 amino acids. V gave up 5 bases and J gave up 0 bases, with 8 bases separating them. DNA of the CDR3: TGTGCCAGCAGTCGGGACATCTCTGGAAACACCATATATTTT. Encoded protein: CASSRDISGNTIYF.

At least ten counts were recorded for this clonotype. The genes are TRBV7-2 and TRBJ1-1, with TRBD1 matching over 10 bases. Trimming cost V 4 bases and J 1 base; bases outside gene matches: 3. CDR3 size: 15 residues. Germline V CDR1 and CDR2: SGHTA, FQGNSA. The CDR3: CASSSWDRGNTEAFF. CDR3 in DNA: TGTGCCAGCAGCTCTTGGGACAGGGGGAACACTGAAGCTTTCTTT.

This clonotype showed up many times. V gene TRBV28 combines with J gene TRBJ1-2; TRBD1 aligns across 9 bases. Germline values: CDR1 MDHEN, CDR2 SYDVKM. V was clipped by 5 bases and J by 8 bases; unmatched bases: 12. The CDR3 spans 15 residues. In DNA form, the CDR3 reads TGTGCCAGCAGTCAGTACAGGGGGCAAAGTGGAGGCTACACCTTC. It specifies CASSQYRGQSGGYTF.

The DNA for the CDR3 is TGTGCCAGCAGCCGACAGGGGAGGGATGGCTACACCTTC. The encoded protein is CASSRQGRDGYTF. The V call is TRBV2, the J call TRBJ1-2; 8 nucleotides match TRBD1. From germline, CDR1 is SNHLY and CDR2 FYNNEI. V lost 6 bases, J lost 6 bases, and 6 bases stayed unmatched. The length of the CDR3 is 13 residues.

V gene TRBV6-1 combines with J gene TRBJ1-3; D call uncertain. V shed 2 bases and J shed 0 bases, with 8 bases lying between them. This CDR3 contains 15 residues. Per the germline V gene, CDR1 is MNHNS and CDR2 is SASEGT. CDR3 sequence (DNA): TGTGCCAGCAGTGAAATGGGAAACTCTGGAAACACCATATATTTT. It codes for CASSEMGNSGNTIYF.

The sample holds a few counts of this clonotype. The genes are TRBV7-6 and TRBJ2-2, with no clear D. The CDR3 is 14 amino acids. From germline, CDR1 is SGHVS and CDR2 FNYEAQ. The germline V and J ends were trimmed by 1 base and 7 bases, with 10 bases remaining between them. Here the CDR3 reads CASSLVVGRGELFF. For the CDR3, the DNA is TGTGCCAGCAGCTTAGTTGTCGGTCGCGGGGAGCTGTTTTTT.

The J gene is TRBJ1-1, the V gene TRBV5-4, with D unclear. Trimming removed 3 bases at V and 5 bases at J, with 17 bases between. Germline CDR1 reads SGHNT; CDR2 reads YYREEE (reference sequence). CDR3 size: 15 residues. This chain's CDR3 is CASSSPNGESTEAFF. The CDR3 DNA sequence: TGTGCCAGCAGCTCCCCTAACGGGGAGAGTACTGAAGCTTTCTTT.

V gene TRBV10-3 combines with J gene TRBJ2-1; D remains unclear. CDR1 ENHRY and CDR2 SYGVKD come from the germline V gene. V was trimmed by 0 bases and J by 5 bases, leaving 2 bases between them. This CDR3 contains 12 residues. CDR3 bases: TGTGCCATCAGTGAGTCCGACAATGAGCAGTTCTTC. Encoded protein: CAISESDNEQFF.

This clonotype has more than one count but fewer than ten. This chain connects TRBV18 to TRBJ1-2, with D perhaps TRBD1 (5 bases). The CDR3 extends over 13 amino acids. V lost 0 bases and J 6 bases, leaving 8 bases between the germline ends. Germline lookup yields CDR1 KGHSH and CDR2 LQKENI. The CDR3 nucleotides are TGTGCCAGCTCACCACCTCCAGGGCATGGCTACACCTTC. The encoded protein is CASSPPPGHGYTF.

This clonotype was detected ten times or more. The gene calls are TRBV20-1 and TRBJ2-1; 12 bases align to TRBD2. V dropped 6 bases and J dropped 0; count of bases not matched to a gene: 9. This CDR3 is 17 amino acids long. CDR1 is DFQATT and CDR2 is SNEGSKA in the germline V gene (reference sequence). This CDR3 reads CSASTSGGPSSYNEQFF. The CDR3 DNA sequence: TGCAGTGCCTCGACTAGCGGGGGCCCGAGCTCCTACAATGAGCAGTTCTTC.

This clonotype was seen a handful of times. The chain combines TRBV5-4 with TRBJ2-7, with D maybe TRBD1 (5 bases). Germline loops: CDR1 SGHNT, CDR2 YYREEE (reference sequence). The ends were cut back, 2 bases at V and 7 bases at J, with 13 bases in the middle. The CDR3 is 13 amino acids. The CDR3 DNA reads as TGTGCCAGCAGCTTCCGGACATCCGTTGAGCAGTACTTC. It yields the protein CASSFRTSVEQYF.

This clonotype was recorded many times. CDR3 nucleotide sequence: TGTGCCAGCACCCTGGGCCAGAACACTGAAGCTTTCTTT. As protein: CASTLGQNTEAFF. The chain has TRBV6-1 and TRBJ1-1; D unresolved. Germline V CDR1 and CDR2: MNHNS, SASEGT. Trimming removed 7 bases at V and 1 base at J, with 10 bases between. The CDR3 has 13 amino acids.